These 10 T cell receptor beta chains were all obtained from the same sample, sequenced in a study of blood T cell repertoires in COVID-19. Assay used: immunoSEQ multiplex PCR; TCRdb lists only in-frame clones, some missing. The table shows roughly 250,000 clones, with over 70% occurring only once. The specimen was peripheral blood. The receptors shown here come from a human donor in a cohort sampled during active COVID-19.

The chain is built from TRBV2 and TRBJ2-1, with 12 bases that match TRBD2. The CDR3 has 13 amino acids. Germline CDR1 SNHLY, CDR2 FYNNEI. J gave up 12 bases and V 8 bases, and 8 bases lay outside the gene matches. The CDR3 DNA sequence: TGTGCCAGCCCTTCTAGCGGGAGGGATGTGCAGTTCTTC. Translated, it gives CASPSSGRDVQFF.

CDR3 protein: CASRRSGTYNEQFF. Here the CDR3 DNA reads TGTGCCAGCAGACGTAGCGGGACCTACAATGAGCAGTTCTTC. V and J are TRBV2 and TRBJ2-1; 8 positions agree with TRBD2. This CDR3 spans 14 amino acids. Trimming took 6 bases from V and 2 from J; bases not matched to a gene: 3. CDR1 SNHLY and CDR2 FYNNEI come from the germline V gene.

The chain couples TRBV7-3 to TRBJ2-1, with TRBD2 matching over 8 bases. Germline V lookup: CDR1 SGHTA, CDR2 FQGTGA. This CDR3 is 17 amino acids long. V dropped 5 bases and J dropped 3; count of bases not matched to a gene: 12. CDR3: CASSPQPGSGSYNEQFF. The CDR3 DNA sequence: TGTGCCAGCAGCCCCCAGCCAGGGAGCGGGAGCTACAATGAGCAGTTCTTC.

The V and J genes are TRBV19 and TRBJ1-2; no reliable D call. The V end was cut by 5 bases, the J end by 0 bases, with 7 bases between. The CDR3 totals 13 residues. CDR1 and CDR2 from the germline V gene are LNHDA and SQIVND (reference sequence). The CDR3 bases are TGTGCCAGTAGTTGGCAGACTAACTATGGCTACACCTTC. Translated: CASSWQTNYGYTF. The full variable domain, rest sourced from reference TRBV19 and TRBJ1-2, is DGGITQSPKYLFRKEGQNVTLSCEQNLNHDAMYWYRQDPGQGLRLIYYSQIVNDFQKGDIAEGYSVSREKKESFPLTVTSAQKNPTAFYLCASSWQTNYGYTFGSGTRLTVV.

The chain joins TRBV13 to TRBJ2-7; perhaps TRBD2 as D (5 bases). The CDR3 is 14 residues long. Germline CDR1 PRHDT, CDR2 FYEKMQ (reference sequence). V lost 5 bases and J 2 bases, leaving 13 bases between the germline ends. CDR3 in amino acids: CASSLRAGTYEQYF. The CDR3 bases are TGTGCCAGCAGCCTGCGGGCGGGTACCTACGAGCAGTACTTC.

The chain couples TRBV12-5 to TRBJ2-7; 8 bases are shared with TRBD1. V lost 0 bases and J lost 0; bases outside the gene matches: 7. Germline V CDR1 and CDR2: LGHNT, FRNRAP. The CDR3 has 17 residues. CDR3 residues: CASGLVLDRAHSYEQYF. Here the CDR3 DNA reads TGTGCTAGTGGTTTGGTACTGGACAGGGCCCACTCCTACGAGCAGTACTTC.

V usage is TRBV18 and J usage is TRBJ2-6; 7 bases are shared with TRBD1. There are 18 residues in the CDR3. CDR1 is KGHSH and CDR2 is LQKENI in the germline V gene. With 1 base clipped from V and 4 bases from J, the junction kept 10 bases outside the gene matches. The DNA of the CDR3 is TGTGCCAGCTCACCACTCCCGAATGACAGGGCCGGGGCCAACGTCCTGACTTTC. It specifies CASSPLPNDRAGANVLTF.

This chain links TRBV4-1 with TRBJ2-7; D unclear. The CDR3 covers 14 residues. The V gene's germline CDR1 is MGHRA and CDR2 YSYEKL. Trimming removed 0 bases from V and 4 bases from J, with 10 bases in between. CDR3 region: CASSQDTSRYEQYF. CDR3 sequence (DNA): TGCGCCAGCAGCCAAGACACCAGTCGATACGAGCAGTACTTC.

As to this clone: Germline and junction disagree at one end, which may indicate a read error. This CDR3 is CVSSPPGQQAEAFF. The CDR3 nucleotides read TGTGTCAGCAGCCCACCCGGTCAGCAGGCTGAAGCTTTCTTT. This chain connects TRBV3-1 (or the pseudogene TRBV3-2) to TRBJ1-1; D call uncertain. Per the germline V gene, CDR1 is LGHDT and CDR2 is YNNKEL (reference sequence). The CDR3 consists of 14 residues.

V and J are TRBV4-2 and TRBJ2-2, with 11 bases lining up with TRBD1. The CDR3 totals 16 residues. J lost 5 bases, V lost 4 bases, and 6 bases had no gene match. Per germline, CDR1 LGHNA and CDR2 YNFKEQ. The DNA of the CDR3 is TGTGCCAGCAGCCCCGGGACAGGGGGTCGGACCGGGGAGCTGTTTTTT. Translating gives CASSPGTGGRTGELFF.